These 27 T cell receptor beta chains were sequenced from one sample in a study of CD8 T cells in ankylosing spondylitis. TCRdb itself ran the 5' RACE reads through MiXCR, one entry per CDR3 protein. The sample records 250,000 to 300,000 distinct CDR3 sequences, approximately 20% being singletons. The sequenced sample was blood, either unsorted or a sorted T cell fraction (not recorded which). The receptors originated from a male donor with ankylosing spondylitis or in good health (not recorded which).

This clonotype has a handful of counts. This chain links TRBV20-1 with TRBJ2-1, with 13 bases lining up with TRBD2. CDR3 length equals 16 residues. V lost 0 bases, J lost 8 bases, and 7 bases stayed unmatched. Germline CDR1 and CDR2: DFQATT and SNEGSKA (reference sequence). The DNA for the CDR3 is TGCAGTGCTAGAGATCGACTAGCGGGGGGTGCCCATGAGCAGTTCTTC. It translates to CSARDRLAGGAHEQFF.

As concerns this clonotype: A junction boundary mismatches the germline segment, possibly from a read error. This chain uses TRBV29-1 with TRBJ1-1; possibly TRBD1 for D (6 bases). CDR3 length: 14 residues. The germline V gene encodes CDR1 SQVTM and CDR2 ANQGSEA. CDR3 nucleotide sequence: TGCGGCGTTGAAATGGGGGGCATGAACACTGAAGCTTTCTTT. Translating it yields CGVEMGGMNTEAFF. Supplemented by reference TRBV29-1 and TRBJ1-1, the full variable domain reads SAVISQKPSRDICQRGTSLTIQCQVDSQVTMMFWYRQQPGQSLTLIATANQGSEATYESGFVIDKFPISRPNLTFSTLTVSNMSPEDSSIYLCGVEMGGMNTEAFFGQGTRLTVV.

This clonotype was picked up a small number of times. DNA of the CDR3: TGTGCCAGCAGCTTAATGGCAGGGGCTCTTGACATTCAGTACTTC. The encoded protein is CASSLMAGALDIQYF. The chain joins TRBV7-3 to TRBJ2-4, with a possible D match to TRBD1 (6 bases). Deletions cut 1 base from V and 8 bases from J, with 15 bases between. The germline V gene encodes CDR1 SGHTA and CDR2 FQGTGA. CDR3 length: 15 amino acids.

This clonotype was counted between two and nine times. The rearrangement joins TRBV10-3 to TRBJ1-1; D is ambiguous. The germline V gene encodes CDR1 ENHRY and CDR2 SYGVKD. This CDR3 comprises 15 residues. Deletions cut 2 bases from V and 8 bases from J, with 18 bases between. This CDR3 reads CAISETPRGSPEAFF. The CDR3 coding sequence is TGTGCCATCAGTGAGACCCCTCGAGGTAGTCCCGAAGCTTTCTTT.

This clonotype has just a few counts. The chain is built from TRBV9 and TRBJ2-5, with 7 nucleotides matching TRBD2. The V and J ends lost 0 bases and 1 base, in that order; junction bases with no gene match: 6. Germline V gene sequence: CDR1 SGDLS, CDR2 YYNGEE. This CDR3 contains 16 residues. Written as DNA, the CDR3 is TGTGCCAGCAGCGTAGCGGCAGCGGGGCCCCAAGAGACCCAGTACTTC. Encoded protein: CASSVAAAGPQETQYF.

This rearrangement joins TRBV5-1 to TRBJ2-5, with 7 bases matching TRBD1. V shed 5 bases, J shed 3 bases, and the junction held 4 bases outside the gene matches. Germline assignment: CDR1 SGHRS and CDR2 YFSETQ. CDR3 length equals 13 residues. The CDR3 loop is CASRAGTEETQYF. In DNA, the CDR3 is TGCGCCAGCAGAGCCGGGACAGAAGAGACCCAGTACTTC.

This clonotype was detected a few times. The chain joins TRBV29-1 to TRBJ2-3; D perhaps matches TRBD2 (6 bases). V was cut by 6 bases and J by 5 bases, with 15 bases left in between. The CDR3 length is 13 residues. CDR1 and CDR2 (germline): SQVTM, ANQGSEA. The CDR3 protein is CSVRELGGDTQYF. In nucleotides, the CDR3 is TGCAGCGTCCGGGAGCTAGGCGGAGATACGCAGTATTTT.

This clonotype was picked up many times. The rearrangement links TRBV12-3 or TRBV12-4 to TRBJ2-5; D perhaps matches TRBD2 (6 bases). The CDR3 contains 15 residues. V lost 0 bases and J lost 0, with 8 bases in between. CDR3 sequence (DNA): TGTGCCAGCAGTTTAGCGGCGGGGAACCAAGAGACCCAGTACTTC. This translates into CASSLAAGNQETQYF.

The chain uses TRBV11-2 and TRBJ1-1, with a weak D call TRBD1 (6 bases). The germline V gene encodes CDR1 SGHAT and CDR2 FQNNGV. V gave up 5 bases and J gave up 1 base, with 14 bases separating them. The CDR3 is made up of 15 amino acids. The CDR3 is CASSHGGGSNTEAFF. The DNA for the CDR3 is TGTGCCAGCAGCCACGGGGGGGGCTCGAACACTGAAGCTTTCTTT.

V gene TRBV11-2 combines with J gene TRBJ2-3, with D perhaps matching TRBD1 or TRBD2 (6 bases each). V dropped 5 bases and J dropped 0 bases, with 15 bases sitting between them. Germline loops: CDR1 SGHAT, CDR2 FQNNGV. The CDR3 sequence is 16 residues long. The CDR3: CASSPRQAGSTDTQYF. In DNA form, the CDR3 reads TGTGCCAGCAGCCCCAGACAGGCGGGGAGCACAGATACGCAGTATTTT.

The sample holds a few counts of this clonotype. V usage is TRBV18 and J usage is TRBJ1-5; D unclear. Germline V gene lookup returns CDR1 KGHSH and CDR2 LQKENI. The CDR3 consists of 17 residues. V was cut by 5 bases and J by 1 base, with 18 bases left in between. This CDR3 reads CASSAGSQGISNQPQHF. DNA of the CDR3: TGTGCCAGCTCAGCCGGGAGCCAAGGAATAAGCAATCAGCCCCAGCATTTT.

Remarks on this clonotype: An end of the junction does not agree with germline; a read error may underlie this. The chain uses TRBV7-2 and TRBJ2-2; 8 bases match TRBD1. Germline values: CDR1 SGHTA, CDR2 FQGNSA. The CDR3 contains 15 residues. CDR3 coding DNA: TGTGCCAGAAGCTCTCGGACAGGGTTGACCGGGGAGCTGTTTTTT. Encoded protein: CARSSRTGLTGELFF.

V usage is TRBV10-3 and J usage is TRBJ2-7, with D perhaps TRBD2 (6 bases). V lost 4 bases to trimming and J lost 0 bases, with 16 bases between them. Germline V gene data show CDR1 as ENHRY and CDR2 as SYGVKD. The CDR3 contains 16 residues. The CDR3 DNA reads as TGTGCCATCAGTGGGGTTGGGGGAGGTCCCTCCTACGAGCAGTACGTC. This translates into CAISGVGGGPSYEQYV.

The chain couples TRBV6-5 to TRBJ2-2, with a possible D match to TRBD1 (6 bases). The germline gives CDR1 MNHEY, CDR2 SVGAGI. The CDR3 is 18 residues long. V was trimmed by 0 bases and J by 0 bases, leaving 14 bases between them. In DNA form, the CDR3 reads TGTGCCAGCAGTTACTCGACAGGAACCACCTCGAACACCGGGGAGCTGTTTTTT. This sequence encodes CASSYSTGTTSNTGELFF.

The table lists this clonotype with a few counts. This chain connects TRBV10-3 to TRBJ2-7; D perhaps matches TRBD2 (6 bases). CDR1 ENHRY and CDR2 SYGVKD come from the germline V gene. CDR3 length: 12 amino acids. V lost 3 bases and J 9 bases, leaving 12 bases between the germline ends. CDR3 DNA sequence: TGTGCCATCAGTGAAGCGGGTACGTGGCAGTACGTC. This codes for CAISEAGTWQYV.

This clonotype occurred many times. The rearrangement uses TRBV12-3 or TRBV12-4 and TRBJ2-2; 8 bases map to TRBD1. This CDR3 contains 13 residues. V lost 7 bases and J lost 6; bases outside the gene matches: 4. The CDR3 region has the DNA TGTGCCAGCATCCCAGGGGGCCCCGGGGAGCTGTTTTTT. Translating it yields CASIPGGPGELFF.

In this sample, this clonotype turned up once. The chain is built from TRBV25-1 and TRBJ2-3; D remains ambiguous. Trimming took off 3 bases at V and 0 bases at J, with 22 bases between the two ends. CDR1 and CDR2 from the germline V gene are MGHDK and SYGVNS. The CDR3 consists of 19 residues. The CDR3 coding sequence is TGTGCCAGCAGTGAGATGCGGCCCGTCGACCCGATTAGCACAGATACGCAGTATTTT. Its translation is CASSEMRPVDPISTDTQYF.

This clonotype occurred a few times. The chain is built from TRBV21-1 and TRBJ2-4; TRBD1 is taken as the D call from the table, unchecked against the DNA. TRBV21-1 is an annotated pseudogene. CDR3 size: 13 residues. DNA for the CDR3: TGTGCCAGACTAGTTTTGGGGGGAAACATTCAGTACTTC. It translates to CARLVLGGNIQYF.

The table lists this clonotype with a few counts. The chain combines TRBV3-1 with TRBJ2-2; 8 bases fit TRBD1. Germline V gene data show CDR1 as LGHDT and CDR2 as YNNKEL (reference sequence). The CDR3 is made up of 16 amino acids. With V trimmed by 4 bases and J by 4 bases, 8 bases remained unmatched. CDR3: CASSPSGTGVTGELFF. As DNA, the CDR3 is TGTGCCAGCAGCCCCTCCGGGACAGGTGTCACCGGGGAGCTGTTTTTT.

V gene TRBV2 combines with J gene TRBJ2-4; 7 bases are shared with TRBD2. J was trimmed by 9 bases and V by 7 bases; bases with no gene match: 9. The germline gives CDR1 SNHLY, CDR2 FYNNEI. The length of the CDR3 is 13 residues. The DNA for the CDR3 is TGTGCCAGCACACCCATTTCGGGGGGCATTCAGTACTTC. Its translation is CASTPISGGIQYF.

V usage is TRBV9 and J usage is TRBJ2-2; 11 bases fit TRBD2. The CDR3 is made up of 15 amino acids. J gave up 7 bases and V 3 bases, and 5 bases lay outside the gene matches. The V gene's germline CDR1 is SGDLS and CDR2 YYNGEE. This CDR3 reads CASSGGLAVGGELFF. CDR3 nucleotide sequence: TGTGCCAGCAGCGGGGGACTAGCGGTGGGCGGGGAGCTGTTTTTT.

The genes are TRBV7-2 and TRBJ1-6; TRBD1 matches at 9 bases. V lost 4 bases, J lost 5 bases, and 6 bases stayed unmatched. From germline, CDR1 is SGHTA and CDR2 FQGNSA. This CDR3 has 16 residues. This CDR3 is CASSYGTGTNNSPLHF. CDR3 DNA: TGTGCCAGCAGCTATGGGACAGGGACTAATAATTCACCCCTCCACTTT.

V usage is TRBV12-3 or TRBV12-4 and J usage is TRBJ1-1; weak D call: TRBD1 (5 bases). The CDR3 sequence is 16 residues long. Trimming cost V 5 bases and J 5 bases, with 21 bases left between them. CDR3 sequence reads: CASSPKRGAVYTEAFF. The CDR3 bases are TGTGCCAGCAGTCCAAAGCGCGGGGCAGTTTATACTGAAGCTTTCTTT.

The chain links TRBV12-3 or TRBV12-4 to TRBJ1-2; TRBD1 matches 7 bases. CDR3 length: 13 amino acids. Germline trimming cut 6 bases from V and 4 bases from J; bases unmatched to any gene: 5. CDR3 sequence reads: CASRRDRVYGYTF. The CDR3 coding sequence is TGTGCCAGCAGGAGGGACAGAGTCTATGGCTACACCTTC.

The CDR3 region is CASSESSGRGEQFF. CDR3 bases: TGTGCCAGCAGTGAGTCTAGCGGGAGAGGTGAGCAGTTCTTC. This chain links TRBV27 with TRBJ2-1; 10 bases match TRBD2. There are 14 residues in the CDR3. J gave up 9 bases and V 5 bases, and 7 bases lay outside the gene matches. Germline lookup yields CDR1 MNHEY and CDR2 SMNVEV (reference sequence).

This chain joins TRBV3-1 and TRBJ2-1; possible D gene TRBD2, 5 bases. The CDR3 extends over 14 amino acids. The germline gives CDR1 LGHDT, CDR2 YNNKEL (reference sequence). Trimming left V 0 bases short and J 12 bases short, with 15 bases between. The CDR3 loop reads CASSQESRTPSQFF. In DNA form, the CDR3 reads TGTGCCAGCAGCCAAGAGAGTAGGACTCCGTCGCAGTTCTTC.

This clonotype was observed many times. The chain links TRBV6-1 to TRBJ1-6, with D possibly TRBD1 on 5 matching bases. The germline V gene has CDR1 MNHNS and CDR2 SASEGT. V shed 4 bases and J shed 10 bases, with 14 bases lying between them. The CDR3 is 14 amino acids. This CDR3 is CASSASEGKSPLHF. The DNA for the CDR3 is TGTGCCAGCAGTGCATCAGAGGGGAAATCACCCCTCCACTTT.